This T cell receptor beta chain is from a study of blood T cell repertoires in COVID-19. Sequencing used immunoSEQ multiplex PCR; TCRdb keeps in-frame clones, though not all of them. The table has 200,000 to 250,000 clones, approximately 90% seen once. Germline values: CDR1 SEHNR, CDR2 FQNEAQ (reference sequence). Between the trimmed V and J ends, which lost 11 bases and 3 bases, there was a span of 11 bases. The CDR3 consists of 12 residues. The V and J genes are TRBV7-9 and TRBJ1-5; TRBD1 might be the D (5 bases). The sequence was collected from a man aged 25-45 years with COVID-19, enrolled during active disease. What was sequenced was peripheral blood. The CDR3 region is CAWGRDNQPQHF. CDR3 bases: TGTGCCTGGGGCAGGGACAATCAGCCCCAGCATTTT.